Sequencing of this T cell receptor (beta chain) was carried out in a study of naive and memory T cell subsets. Study conclusions and caveats: A few larger clonotypes appeared in naive repertoires, especially CD8, possibly memory cells re-expressing CD45RA. From naive to CM, EM and EMRA, diversity decreased and Gini increased. Activation and differentiation may alter RNA-based TCR counts.

An equimolar mix of two oligonucleotides served as the beta constant-region primer for TRBC1 and TRBC2. The ligated cDNA underwent four PCR rounds using SP2 and nested alpha and beta constant-region primers. An oligonucleotide with the SP2 primer and a 12-nucleotide UMI was ligated to the cDNA 3' end. Each CDR3 protein is one row after TCRdb ran MiXCR on the UMI-ligation and nested PCR reads. The sample shows 85,000 to 130,000 distinct CDR3 sequences, about 14% of them seen only once. In its sample, this clonotype was seen a few times. The target antigen is unknown. Cells stained for CD3, CD4, CD8, CD45RA, CD27 and viability were sorted into four CD45RA/CD27 subsets. The clonotype comes from a human donor in good health. Sequenced input: naive CD8+ T cells from blood.

In DNA form, the CDR3 reads TGTGCCAGCAGCTTAGTAGGGACGGTGAGTGCTGAAGCTTTCTTT. Protein sequence: CASSLVGTVSAEAFF. V is TRBV11-2 and J is TRBJ1-1; maybe TRBD1 (5 bases). CDR1 and CDR2 (germline): SGHAT, FQNNGV. V was pared by 1 base and J by 6 bases, with 15 bases between. The CDR3 consists of 15 residues.